Shown below are 15 T cell receptor beta chains from a single sample sequenced in a study of blood T cell repertoires in COVID-19. Sequenced by immunoSEQ multiplex PCR; TCRdb stores in-frame clones only, minus some. The table records 380,000 or so clones, 81% of them present only once. The sequenced material came from peripheral blood. These receptors were taken from a human donor with acute or convalescent COVID-19. The donor label of this sample is uncertain.

This clone was detected many times. CDR3 bases: TGTGCCAGCAGCCAAGGCCGGAGGACAGGAAGCCTCGGTCAGCCCCAGCATTTT. Amino acids: CASSQGRRTGSLGQPQHF. The chain is built from TRBV4-2 and TRBJ1-5; 7 bases line up with TRBD1. The CDR3 covers 18 residues. Germline lookup yields CDR1 LGHNA and CDR2 YNFKEQ. Trimming at V came to 1 base and at J to 6 bases, leaving 15 bases not matched to a gene.

This chain joins TRBV5-1 and TRBJ2-5, with a possible D match to TRBD2 (5 bases). From germline, CDR1 is SGHRS and CDR2 YFSETQ. CDR3 length: 14 residues. V shed 2 bases and J shed 0 bases, with 8 bases lying between them. This chain's CDR3 is CASSFQRNQETQYF. The CDR3 coding sequence is TGCGCCAGCAGCTTCCAGCGGAACCAAGAGACCCAGTACTTC. Supplemented by reference TRBV5-1 and TRBJ2-5, the full variable domain reads KAGVTQTPRYLIKTRGQQVTLSCSPISGHRSVSWYQQTPGQGLQFLFEYFSETQRNKGNFPGRFSGRQFSNSRSEMNVSTLELGDSALYLCASSFQRNQETQYFGPGTRLLVL.

This chain joins TRBV30 and TRBJ2-5, with 10 bases identical to TRBD2. This CDR3 spans 13 amino acids. V trimming: 4 bases; J trimming: 5 bases; junction bases outside the gene matches: 4. CDR1 is GTSNPN, CDR2 SVGIG, per germline (reference sequence). Here the CDR3 reads CAWKLAGLETQYF. CDR3 DNA: TGTGCCTGGAAACTAGCGGGACTGGAGACCCAGTACTTC.

The rearrangement uses TRBV6-1 and TRBJ2-1, with TRBD2 as a possible D gene (5 bases). CDR1 is MNHNS and CDR2 is SASEGT in the germline V gene. The CDR3 runs to 16 residues. The V gene lost 0 bases and the J gene lost 7 bases, with 16 bases spanning the gap. CDR3 protein: CASSEAGAIVRNEQFF. CDR3 sequence (DNA): TGTGCCAGCAGTGAAGCGGGAGCAATAGTAAGGAATGAGCAGTTCTTC.

This chain connects TRBV29-1 to TRBJ1-3; D ambiguous. V lost 4 bases to trimming and J lost 1 base, with 8 bases between them. Germline CDR1 reads SQVTM; CDR2 reads ANQGSEA. The CDR3 has 13 residues. CDR3 region: CSVASRSGNTIYF. For the CDR3, the DNA is TGCAGCGTTGCGTCTCGGTCTGGAAACACCATATATTTT.

This chain joins TRBV18 and TRBJ1-2; 11 nucleotides line up with TRBD1. The ends lost 1 base at V and 4 bases at J; junction bases unmatched: 8. The CDR3 extends over 17 amino acids. Germline assignment: CDR1 KGHSH and CDR2 LQKENI. CDR3 protein: CASSPLSRTGGGYGYTF. CDR3 DNA sequence: TGTGCCAGCTCACCACTCTCCCGGACAGGGGGCGGCTATGGCTACACCTTC. Based on the CDR3 plus reference TRBV18 and TRBJ1-2, the full variable domain is NAGVMQNPRHLVRRRGQEARLRCSPMKGHSHVYWYRQLPEEGLKFMVYLQKENIIDESGMPKERFSAEFPKEGPSILRIQQVVRGDSAAYFCASSPLSRTGGGYGYTFGSGTRLTVV.

J is TRBJ2-5 and V is TRBV5-1; a possible D gene is TRBD1 (6 bases). This CDR3 comprises 14 residues. V was cut by 4 bases and J by 2 bases, with 12 bases left in between. Germline-derived CDR1 and CDR2 are SGHRS and YFSETQ. CDR3 region: CASSRGTRQETQYF. DNA for the CDR3: TGCGCCAGCAGCAGGGGGACGAGGCAAGAGACCCAGTACTTC.

The V gene is TRBV14, the J gene TRBJ1-1; D is undetermined. The ends were cut back, 0 bases at V and 1 base at J, with 6 bases in the middle. Germline CDR1 SGHDN, CDR2 FVKESK. The CDR3 length is 14 residues. CDR3 in amino acids: CASSQDLRNTEAFF. CDR3 bases: TGTGCCAGCAGCCAAGATCTGCGGAACACTGAAGCTTTCTTT.

In DNA, the CDR3 is TGTGCCACCAGTGACCCGACCGCTAGCGGGGGAGATACGCAGTATTTT. Encoded protein: CATSDPTASGGDTQYF. V usage is TRBV24-1 and J usage is TRBJ2-3; 10 positions match TRBD2. The CDR3 contains 16 residues. Germline V gives CDR1 KGHDR, CDR2 SFDVKD. J gave up 5 bases and V 4 bases, and 8 bases lay outside the gene matches.

The genes are TRBV7-8 and TRBJ2-5; D call uncertain. Germline V gene sequence: CDR1 SGHVS, CDR2 FQNEAQ. V shed 2 bases and J shed 3 bases, with 10 bases lying between them. The CDR3 consists of 14 residues. CDR3 protein: CASSLRLSKETQYF. The CDR3 bases are TGTGCCAGCAGCTTAAGACTCTCCAAAGAGACCCAGTACTTC.

This chain links TRBV18 with TRBJ1-6; D is possibly TRBD1 (6 bases). V was cut by 2 bases and J by 0 bases, with 8 bases left in between. Germline assignment: CDR1 KGHSH and CDR2 LQKENI. The CDR3 spans 16 residues. CDR3 in DNA: TGTGCCAGCTCACCAATGGACAGCTCCTATAATTCACCCCTCCACTTT. The encoded protein is CASSPMDSSYNSPLHF.

The chain links TRBV28 to TRBJ1-1, with D perhaps TRBD1 (6 bases). Germline CDR1 MDHEN, CDR2 SYDVKM. CDR3 length equals 16 residues. Trimming removed 7 bases at V and 3 bases at J, with 21 bases between. DNA for the CDR3: TGTGCCAGCAAGTTTTCGGGGTGGGGGCGAGACACTGAAGCTTTCTTT. Its translation is CASKFSGWGRDTEAFF.

The chain links TRBV3-1 (or the pseudogene TRBV3-2) to TRBJ1-6; the match to TRBD1 covers 7 bases. Germline CDR1 LGHDT, CDR2 YNNKEL (reference sequence). With V trimmed by 4 bases and J by 6 bases, 6 bases remained unmatched. The CDR3 loop spans 15 amino acids. The CDR3 is CASSRTRDSNSPLHF. The CDR3 coding sequence is TGTGCCAGCAGCCGAACCCGGGACAGTAATTCACCCCTCCACTTT.

The chain recombines TRBV18 with TRBJ2-1; no clear D gene. Trimming left V 1 base short and J 7 bases short, with 14 bases between. Germline V CDR1 and CDR2: KGHSH, LQKENI. This CDR3 is 15 amino acids long. In DNA form, the CDR3 reads TGTGCCAGCTCACCACTACCGCCTGCCGGGAATGAGCAGTTCTTC. Translation: CASSPLPPAGNEQFF.

The table lists this clone with a count of one. This chain links TRBV5-1 with TRBJ1-1; TRBD1 might be the D (6 bases). This CDR3 comprises 13 residues. Germline loops: CDR1 SGHRS, CDR2 YFSETQ. The V end lost 1 base, the J end lost 6 bases, and 10 bases lay between the germline ends. CDR3 protein: CASSLSTGPEAFF. CDR3 bases: TGCGCCAGCAGCTTGTCAACAGGGCCTGAAGCTTTCTTT.